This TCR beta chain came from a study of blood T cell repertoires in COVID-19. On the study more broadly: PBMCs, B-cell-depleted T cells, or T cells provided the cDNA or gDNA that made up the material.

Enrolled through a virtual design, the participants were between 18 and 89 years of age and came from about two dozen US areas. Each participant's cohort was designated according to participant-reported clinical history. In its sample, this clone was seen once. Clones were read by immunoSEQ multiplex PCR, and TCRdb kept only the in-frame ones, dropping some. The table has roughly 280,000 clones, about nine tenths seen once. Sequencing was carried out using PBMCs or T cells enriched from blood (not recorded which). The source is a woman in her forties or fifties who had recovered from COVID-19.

The CDR3 spells CASSPIGILEGYGYTF. In nucleotides, the CDR3 is TGTGCCAGCAGCCCCATAGGAATCCTGGAGGGCTATGGCTACACCTTC. The rearrangement joins TRBV7-2 to TRBJ1-2, with D uncertain. Trimming left V 5 bases short and J 4 bases short, with 20 bases between. There are 16 residues in the CDR3. Germline CDR1 reads SGHTA; CDR2 reads FQGNSA.